This T cell receptor beta chain is from a study of T cell changes during pregnancy in multiple sclerosis. A few counts support this clone. Trimming took off 1 base at V and 5 bases at J, with 12 bases between the two ends. Per the germline V gene, CDR1 is GTSNPN and CDR2 is SVGIG (reference sequence). The CDR3 is 14 residues long. Sequencing was performed with immunoSEQ multiplex PCR; in TCRdb, only in-frame clones are kept and a portion is missing. The sample includes over 55,000 clones, roughly 90% of them seen just once. The clonotype was recovered from a female donor in good health, enrolled as a control in a pregnancy study. The chain combines TRBV30 with TRBJ1-5; maybe TRBD1 (5 bases). The specimen was peripheral blood, collected after pregnancy. The CDR3 sequence is CAWSAGLQDQPQHF. CDR3 DNA: TGTGCCTGGAGTGCGGGCCTACAGGATCAGCCCCAGCATTTT. The full variable domain, with the rest looked up from reference TRBV30 and TRBJ1-5, is SQTIHQWPATLVQPVGSPLSLECTVEGTSNPNLYWYRQAAGRGLQLLFYSVGIGQISSEVPQNLSASRPQDRQFILSSKKLLLSDSGFYLCAWSAGLQDQPQHFGDGTRLSIL.